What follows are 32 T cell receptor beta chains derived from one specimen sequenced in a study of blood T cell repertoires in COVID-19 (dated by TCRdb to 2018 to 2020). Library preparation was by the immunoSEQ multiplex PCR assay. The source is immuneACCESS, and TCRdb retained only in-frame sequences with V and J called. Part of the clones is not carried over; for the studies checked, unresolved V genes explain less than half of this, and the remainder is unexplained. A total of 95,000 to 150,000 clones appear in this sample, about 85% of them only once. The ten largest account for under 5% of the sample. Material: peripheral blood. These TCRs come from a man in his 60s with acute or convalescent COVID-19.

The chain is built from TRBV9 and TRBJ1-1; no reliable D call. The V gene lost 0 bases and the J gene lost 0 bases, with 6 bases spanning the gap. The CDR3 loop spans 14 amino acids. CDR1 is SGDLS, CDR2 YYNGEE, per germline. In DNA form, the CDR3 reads TGTGCCAGCAGCGTAGGCGCCCTGAACACTGAAGCTTTCTTT. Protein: CASSVGALNTEAFF. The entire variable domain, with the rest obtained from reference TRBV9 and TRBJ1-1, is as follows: DSGVTQTPKHLITATGQRVTLRCSPRSGDLSVYWYQQSLDQGLQFLIQYYNGEERAKGNILERFSAQQFPDLHSELNLSSLELGDSALYFCASSVGALNTEAFFGQGTRLTVV.

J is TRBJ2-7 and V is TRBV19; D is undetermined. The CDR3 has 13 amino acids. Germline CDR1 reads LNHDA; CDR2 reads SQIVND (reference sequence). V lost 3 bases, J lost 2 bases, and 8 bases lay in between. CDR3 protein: CASSISRAYEQYF. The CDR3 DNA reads TGTGCCAGTAGTATTTCTCGGGCCTACGAGCAGTACTTC.

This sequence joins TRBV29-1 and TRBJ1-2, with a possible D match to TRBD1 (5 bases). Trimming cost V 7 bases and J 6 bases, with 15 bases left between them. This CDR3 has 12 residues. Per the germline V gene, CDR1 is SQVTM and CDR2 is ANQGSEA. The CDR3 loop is CSAQGTGDGYTF. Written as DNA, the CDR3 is TGCAGCGCACAAGGGACGGGGGATGGCTACACCTTC.

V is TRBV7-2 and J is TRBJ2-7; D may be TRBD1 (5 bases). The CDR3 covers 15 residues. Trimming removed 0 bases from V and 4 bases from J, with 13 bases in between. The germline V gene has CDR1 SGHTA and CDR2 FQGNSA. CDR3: CASSLAGQNLYEQYF. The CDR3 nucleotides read TGTGCCAGCAGCTTAGCGGGGCAGAACCTTTACGAGCAGTACTTC.

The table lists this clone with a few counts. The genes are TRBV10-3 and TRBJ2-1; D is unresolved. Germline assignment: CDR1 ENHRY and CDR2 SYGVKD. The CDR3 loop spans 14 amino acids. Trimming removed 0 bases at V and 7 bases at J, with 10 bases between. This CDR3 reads CAISESVLTNEQFF. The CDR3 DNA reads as TGTGCCATCAGTGAGTCGGTACTGACAAATGAGCAGTTCTTC.

The CDR3 is CASSSAGVGQTGELFF. The CDR3 DNA reads TGTGCCAGCAGCTCAGCGGGAGTCGGCCAAACCGGGGAGCTGTTTTTT. The chain couples TRBV5-4 to TRBJ2-2; 8 bases agree with TRBD2. The CDR3 is made up of 16 amino acids. Germline loops: CDR1 SGHNT, CDR2 YYREEE (reference sequence). V shed 3 bases and J 5 bases; nucleotides not matched to a gene: 9.

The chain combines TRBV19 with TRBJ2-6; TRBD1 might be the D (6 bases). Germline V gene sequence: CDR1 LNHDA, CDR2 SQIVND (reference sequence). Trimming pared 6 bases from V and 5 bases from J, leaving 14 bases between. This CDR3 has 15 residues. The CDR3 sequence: CASRRDIDRANVLTF. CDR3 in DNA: TGTGCCAGTAGAAGGGACATCGATCGGGCCAACGTCCTGACTTTC.

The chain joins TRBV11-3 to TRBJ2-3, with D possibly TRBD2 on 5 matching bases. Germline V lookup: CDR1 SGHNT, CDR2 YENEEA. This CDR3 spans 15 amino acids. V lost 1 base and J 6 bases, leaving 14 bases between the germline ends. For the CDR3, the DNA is TGTGCCAGCAGCTTAGGCAGCGGTTTGATTGATACGCAGTATTTT. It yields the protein CASSLGSGLIDTQYF. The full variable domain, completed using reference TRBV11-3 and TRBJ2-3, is EAGVVQSPRYKIIEKKQPVAFWCNPISGHNTLYWYLQNLGQGPELLIRYENEEAVDDSQLPKDRFSAERLKGVDSTLKIQPAELGDSAVYLCASSLGSGLIDTQYFGPGTRLTVL.

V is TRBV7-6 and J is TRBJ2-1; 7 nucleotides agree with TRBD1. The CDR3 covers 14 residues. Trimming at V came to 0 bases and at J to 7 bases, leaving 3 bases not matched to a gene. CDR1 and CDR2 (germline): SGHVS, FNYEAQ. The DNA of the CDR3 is TGTGCCAGCAGCTTAGCGCCAGGGGGAAATGAGCAGTTCTTC. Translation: CASSLAPGGNEQFF. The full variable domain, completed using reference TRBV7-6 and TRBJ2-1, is GAGVSQSPRYKVTKRGQDVALRCDPISGHVSLYWYRQALGQGPEFLTYFNYEAQQDKSGLPNDRFSAERPEGSISTLTIQRTEQRDSAMYRCASSLAPGGNEQFFGPGTRLTVL.

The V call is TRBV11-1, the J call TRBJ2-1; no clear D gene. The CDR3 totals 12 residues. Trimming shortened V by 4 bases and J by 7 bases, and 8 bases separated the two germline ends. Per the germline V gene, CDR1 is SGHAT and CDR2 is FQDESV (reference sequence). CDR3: CASSYFENEQFF. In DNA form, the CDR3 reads TGTGCCAGCAGCTATTTTGAGAATGAGCAGTTCTTC.

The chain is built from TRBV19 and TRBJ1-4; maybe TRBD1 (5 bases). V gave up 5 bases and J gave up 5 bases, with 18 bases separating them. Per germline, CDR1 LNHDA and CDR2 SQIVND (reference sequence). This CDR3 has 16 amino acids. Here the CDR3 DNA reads TGTGCCAGTAGTGATTCCTTGGGATCAGGGAATGAAAAACTGTTTTTT. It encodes CASSDSLGSGNEKLFF.

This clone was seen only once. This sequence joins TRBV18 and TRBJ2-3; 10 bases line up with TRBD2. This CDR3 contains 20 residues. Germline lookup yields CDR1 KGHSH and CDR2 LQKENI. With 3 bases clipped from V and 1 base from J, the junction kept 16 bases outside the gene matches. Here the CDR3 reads CASSPDAGTSARRGTDTQYF. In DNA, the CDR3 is TGTGCCAGCTCACCCGATGCCGGGACTAGCGCGAGACGGGGCACAGATACGCAGTATTTT.

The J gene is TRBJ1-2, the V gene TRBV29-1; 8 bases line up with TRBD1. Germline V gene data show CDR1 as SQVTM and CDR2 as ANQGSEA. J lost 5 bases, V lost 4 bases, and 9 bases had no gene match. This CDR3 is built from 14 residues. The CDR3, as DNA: TGCAGCGTTGGAGATCAGGGGGCTCGTTATGGCTACACCTTC. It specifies CSVGDQGARYGYTF. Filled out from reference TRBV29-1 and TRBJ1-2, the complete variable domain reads SAVISQKPSRDICQRGTSLTIQCQVDSQVTMMFWYRQQPGQSLTLIATANQGSEATYESGFVIDKFPISRPNLTFSTLTVSNMSPEDSSIYLCSVGDQGARYGYTFGSGTRLTVV.

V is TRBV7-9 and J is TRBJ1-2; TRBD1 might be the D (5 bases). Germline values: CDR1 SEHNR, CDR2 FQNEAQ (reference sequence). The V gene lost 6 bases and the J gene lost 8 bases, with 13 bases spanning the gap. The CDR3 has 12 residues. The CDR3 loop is CASSSGSIGYTF. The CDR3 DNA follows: TGTGCCAGCAGTTCAGGGTCTATAGGCTACACCTTC.

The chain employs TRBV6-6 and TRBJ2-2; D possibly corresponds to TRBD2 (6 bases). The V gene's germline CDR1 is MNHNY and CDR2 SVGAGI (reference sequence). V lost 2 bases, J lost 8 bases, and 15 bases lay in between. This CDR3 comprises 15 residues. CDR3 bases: TGTGCCAGCAGTTACAGCTCCAGGGCGGGGGGGGAGCTGTTTTTT. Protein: CASSYSSRAGGELFF.

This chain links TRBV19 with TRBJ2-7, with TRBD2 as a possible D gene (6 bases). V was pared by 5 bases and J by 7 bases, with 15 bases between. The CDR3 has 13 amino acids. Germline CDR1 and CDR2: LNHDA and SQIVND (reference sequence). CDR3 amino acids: CASSFRDFGEQYF. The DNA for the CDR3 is TGTGCCAGTAGTTTCCGGGACTTCGGAGAGCAGTACTTC.

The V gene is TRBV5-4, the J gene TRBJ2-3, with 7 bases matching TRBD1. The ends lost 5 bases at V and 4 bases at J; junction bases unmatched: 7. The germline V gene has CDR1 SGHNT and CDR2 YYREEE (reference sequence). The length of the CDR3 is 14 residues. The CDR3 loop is CASSSTGVPDTQYF. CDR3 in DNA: TGTGCCAGCAGTTCAACAGGGGTCCCAGATACGCAGTATTTT.

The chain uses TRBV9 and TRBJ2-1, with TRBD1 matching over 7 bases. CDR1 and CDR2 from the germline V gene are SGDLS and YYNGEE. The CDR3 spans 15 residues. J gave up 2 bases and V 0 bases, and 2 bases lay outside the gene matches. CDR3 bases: TGTGCCAGCAGCGTAGCCGGACAGGCCTACAATGAGCAGTTCTTC. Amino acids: CASSVAGQAYNEQFF.

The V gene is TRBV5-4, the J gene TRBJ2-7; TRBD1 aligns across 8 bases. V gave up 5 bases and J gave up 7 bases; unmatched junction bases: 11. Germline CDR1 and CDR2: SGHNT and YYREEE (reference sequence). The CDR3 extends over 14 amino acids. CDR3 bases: TGTGCCAGCAGGTCGACAGGGGCCCTAGCGGAGCAGTACTTC. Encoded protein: CASRSTGALAEQYF.

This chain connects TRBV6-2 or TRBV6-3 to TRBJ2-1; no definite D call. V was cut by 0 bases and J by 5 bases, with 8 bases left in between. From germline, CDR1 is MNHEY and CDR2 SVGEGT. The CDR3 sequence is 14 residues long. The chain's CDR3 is CASSYSRSHNEQFF. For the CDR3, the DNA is TGTGCCAGCAGTTACTCGAGAAGCCACAATGAGCAGTTCTTC.

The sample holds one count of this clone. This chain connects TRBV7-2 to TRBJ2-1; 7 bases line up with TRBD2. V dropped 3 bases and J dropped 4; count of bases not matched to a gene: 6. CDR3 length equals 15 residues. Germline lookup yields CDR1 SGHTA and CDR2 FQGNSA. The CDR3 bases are TGTGCCAGCAGCTTCGGCGCGGGAGATTACAATGAGCAGTTCTTC. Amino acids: CASSFGAGDYNEQFF.

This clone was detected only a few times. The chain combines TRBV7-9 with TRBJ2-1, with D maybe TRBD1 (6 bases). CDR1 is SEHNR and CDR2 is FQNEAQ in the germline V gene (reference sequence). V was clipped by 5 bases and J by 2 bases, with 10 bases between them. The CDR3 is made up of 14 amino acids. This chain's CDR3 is CASSPRDTYNEQFF. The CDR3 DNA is TGTGCCAGCAGCCCCCGGGACACCTACAATGAGCAGTTCTTC. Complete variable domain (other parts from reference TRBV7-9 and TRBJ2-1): DTGVSQNPRHKITKRGQNVTFRCDPISEHNRLYWYRQTLGQGPEFLTYFQNEAQLEKSRLLSDRFSAERPKGSFSTLEIQRTEQGDSAMYLCASSPRDTYNEQFFGPGTRLTVL.

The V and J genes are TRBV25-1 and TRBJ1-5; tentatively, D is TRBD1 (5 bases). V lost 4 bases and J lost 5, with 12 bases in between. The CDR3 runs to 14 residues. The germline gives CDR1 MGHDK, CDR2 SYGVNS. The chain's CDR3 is CASSGDSSDQPQHF. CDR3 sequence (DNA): TGTGCCAGCAGTGGTGACAGTTCTGATCAGCCCCAGCATTTT.

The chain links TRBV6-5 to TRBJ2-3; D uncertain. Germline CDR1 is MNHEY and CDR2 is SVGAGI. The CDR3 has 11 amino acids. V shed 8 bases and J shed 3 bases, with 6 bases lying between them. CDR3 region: CASERTDTQYF. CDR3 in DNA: TGTGCCAGCGAGAGAACAGATACGCAGTATTTT.

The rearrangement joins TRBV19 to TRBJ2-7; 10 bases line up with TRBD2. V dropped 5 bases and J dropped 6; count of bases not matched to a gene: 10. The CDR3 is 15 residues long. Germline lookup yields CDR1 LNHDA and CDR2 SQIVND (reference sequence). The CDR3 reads CASSAEAGGPAEQYF. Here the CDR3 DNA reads TGTGCCAGTAGTGCCGAAGCGGGAGGGCCAGCCGAGCAGTACTTC.

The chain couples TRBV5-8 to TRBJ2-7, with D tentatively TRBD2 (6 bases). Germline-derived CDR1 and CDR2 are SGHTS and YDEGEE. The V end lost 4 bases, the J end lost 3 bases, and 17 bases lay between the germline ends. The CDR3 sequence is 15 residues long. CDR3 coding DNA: TGTGCCAGCAGCCCACGGGGAGGCCAGCTCTACGAGCAGTACTTC. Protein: CASSPRGGQLYEQYF.

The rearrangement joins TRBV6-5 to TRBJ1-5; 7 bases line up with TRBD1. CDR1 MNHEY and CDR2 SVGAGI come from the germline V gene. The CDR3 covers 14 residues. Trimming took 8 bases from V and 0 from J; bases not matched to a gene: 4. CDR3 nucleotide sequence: TGTGCCAGCTCCGACAGGGATAGCAATCAGCCCCAGCATTTT. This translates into CASSDRDSNQPQHF.

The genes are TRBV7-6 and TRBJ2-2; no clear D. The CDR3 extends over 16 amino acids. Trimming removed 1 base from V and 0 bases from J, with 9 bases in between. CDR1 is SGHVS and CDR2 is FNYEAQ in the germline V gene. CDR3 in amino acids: CASSLVRFANTGELFF. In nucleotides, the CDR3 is TGTGCCAGCAGCTTAGTCAGATTCGCGAACACCGGGGAGCTGTTTTTT.

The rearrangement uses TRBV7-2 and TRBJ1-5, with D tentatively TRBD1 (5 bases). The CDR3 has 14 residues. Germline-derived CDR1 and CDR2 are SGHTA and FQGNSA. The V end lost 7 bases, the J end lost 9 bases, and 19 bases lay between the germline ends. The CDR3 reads CASTQGGRNAPQHF. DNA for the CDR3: TGTGCCAGCACCCAGGGAGGACGCAATGCGCCCCAGCATTTT.

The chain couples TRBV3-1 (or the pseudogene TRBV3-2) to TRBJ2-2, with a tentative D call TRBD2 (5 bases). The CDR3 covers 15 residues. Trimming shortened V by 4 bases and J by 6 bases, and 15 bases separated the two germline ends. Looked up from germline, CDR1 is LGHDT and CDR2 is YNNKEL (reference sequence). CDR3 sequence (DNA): TGTGCCAGCAGCCCTTTGACAAGCGGCGCCGGGGAGCTGTTTTTT. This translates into CASSPLTSGAGELFF.

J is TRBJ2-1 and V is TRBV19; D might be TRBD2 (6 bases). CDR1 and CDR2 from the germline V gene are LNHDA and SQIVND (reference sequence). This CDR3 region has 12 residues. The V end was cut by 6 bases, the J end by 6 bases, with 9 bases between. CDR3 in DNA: TGTGCCAGTAGGGCGGGGCTCAATGAGCAGTTCTTC. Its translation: CASRAGLNEQFF.

For the CDR3, the DNA is TGTGCCAGCAAGTCCCTAAAGGGGGAGGGGATTGAGCAGTTCTTC. Its translation: CASKSLKGEGIEQFF. The genes are TRBV27 and TRBJ2-1; maybe TRBD2 (7 bases). Germline V lookup: CDR1 MNHEY, CDR2 SMNVEV (reference sequence). V was trimmed by 7 bases and J by 9 bases, leaving 22 bases between them. The CDR3 spans 15 residues.